This TCR beta chain comes out of a study of blood T cell repertoires in COVID-19. Whole-study context: Samples representing acute and convalescent COVID-19 were sourced from the United States, Italy and Spain. In each case, the material was cDNA or gDNA derived from T cells, B-cell-depleted T cells, or PBMCs.

Authors' methods: Estimates of nucleated cell counts were drawn from the amplification of reference gene primers. The data were produced by immunoSEQ multiplex PCR, yet TCRdb's version contains in-frame clones alone and is incomplete. V and J calls and clone size are those listed in that table; D and trimming were worked out from the DNA. The sample lists 130,000 or so clones, approximately 82% occurring once. The material sequenced was peripheral blood. This receptor was obtained from a human donor in a cohort sampled during active COVID-19.

CDR3 DNA sequence: TGTGCCAGCAGCCCGGACAGGGGCTATGGCTACACCTTC. Translating it yields CASSPDRGYGYTF. V gene TRBV7-2 combines with J gene TRBJ1-2; 9 bases line up with TRBD1. The CDR3 covers 13 residues. Germline CDR1 is SGHTA and CDR2 is FQGNSA. V shed 5 bases, J shed 4 bases, and the junction held 2 bases outside the gene matches.